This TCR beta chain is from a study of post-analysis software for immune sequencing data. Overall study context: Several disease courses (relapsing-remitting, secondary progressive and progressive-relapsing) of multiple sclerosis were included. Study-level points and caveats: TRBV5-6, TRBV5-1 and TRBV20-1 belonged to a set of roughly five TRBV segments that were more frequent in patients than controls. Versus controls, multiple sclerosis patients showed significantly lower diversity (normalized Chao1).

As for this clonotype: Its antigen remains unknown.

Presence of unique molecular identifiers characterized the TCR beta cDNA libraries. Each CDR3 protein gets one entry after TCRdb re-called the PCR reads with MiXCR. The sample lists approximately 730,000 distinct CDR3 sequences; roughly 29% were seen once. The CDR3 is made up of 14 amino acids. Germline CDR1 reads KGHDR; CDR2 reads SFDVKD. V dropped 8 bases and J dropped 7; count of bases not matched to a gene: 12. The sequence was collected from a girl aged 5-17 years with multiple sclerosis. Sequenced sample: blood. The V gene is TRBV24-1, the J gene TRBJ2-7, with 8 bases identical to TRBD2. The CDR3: CATNKGSGAREQYF. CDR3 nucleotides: TGTGCCACCAACAAGGGTAGCGGGGCTCGAGAGCAGTACTTC.